A single TCR beta chain is shown here with its context. Its antigen is not identified. The data derive from a study of CD8+ T cells in alopecia areata. Trimming removed 0 bases from V and 2 bases from J; junction bases left unmatched: 0. Germline-derived CDR1 and CDR2 are MGHRA and YSYEKL. The CDR3 spans 14 residues. Extracted RNA was reverse transcribed, and the resulting cDNA served as sequencing template. Data came from immunoSEQ multiplex PCR; TCRdb stores just in-frame clones and leaves some out. Of 95,000 to 150,000 clones detected, about half appear once; the ten largest clones hold 0.45% to 0.5%. Treatment here: oral pan-JAK inhibitor, 5-10 mg twice daily. The study team obtained lesional scalp punch biopsies and peripheral blood from alopecia areata patients. Study outcomes and limitations: Tofacitinib yielded significantly lower scalp clonality and fewer expanded CD8+ clones among the top 100.

The source was CD4+ T cells sorted from blood, collected at week 4, from a patient treated with tofacitinib. The V call is TRBV4-1, the J call TRBJ2-7; TRBD1 aligns across 8 bases. This TCR was recovered from a human donor with alopecia areata. This chain's CDR3 is CASSQEQGAYEQYF. DNA for the CDR3: TGCGCCAGCAGCCAAGAACAGGGGGCCTACGAGCAGTACTTC.